This T cell receptor beta chain is drawn from a study of blood T cells in healthy people across ages. This clonotype has a handful of counts. What it binds is unknown. With a J-beta primer mix and a sample-barcoded 5' primer, a second PCR ran about 7 to 12 cycles. Each cDNA molecule was tagged by a template-switch adaptor that had 12 random nucleotides. TCRdb re-derived calls from the 5' RACE reads in MiXCR, one entry per CDR3 protein. In the table there are approximately 2,000,000 distinct CDR3 sequences, roughly 43% of which are singletons. Study results and caveats: Estimates drawn from one million T cells were deemed to understate diversity. Roughly linear age-related decline in beta diversity appeared, significant by age about 37.

Drawing of peripheral blood yielded roughly 9.8 milliliters from each donor. The sample comprised blood. The clonotype was recovered from a human donor in good health.

Written as DNA, the CDR3 is TGTGCCAGCAGCCAAGACACCAGGGGCTATGGCTACACCTTC. Its protein is CASSQDTRGYGYTF. The chain has TRBV4-2 and TRBJ1-2; D possibly corresponds to TRBD1 (6 bases). This CDR3 comprises 14 residues. Between the trimmed V and J ends, which lost 0 bases and 4 bases, there was a span of 9 bases. Germline loops: CDR1 LGHNA, CDR2 YNFKEQ.